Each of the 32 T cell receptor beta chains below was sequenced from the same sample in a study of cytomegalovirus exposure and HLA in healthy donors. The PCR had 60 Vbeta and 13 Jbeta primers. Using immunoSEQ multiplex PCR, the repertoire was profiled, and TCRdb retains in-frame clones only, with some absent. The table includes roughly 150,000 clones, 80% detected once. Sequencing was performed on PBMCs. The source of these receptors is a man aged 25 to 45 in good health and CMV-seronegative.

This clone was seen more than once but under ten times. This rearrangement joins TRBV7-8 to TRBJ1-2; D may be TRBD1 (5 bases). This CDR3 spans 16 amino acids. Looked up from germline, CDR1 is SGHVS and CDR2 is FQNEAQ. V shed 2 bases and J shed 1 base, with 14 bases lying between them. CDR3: CASSLPQGARNYGYTF. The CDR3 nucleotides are TGTGCCAGCAGCTTACCCCAGGGCGCCCGTAACTATGGCTACACCTTC.

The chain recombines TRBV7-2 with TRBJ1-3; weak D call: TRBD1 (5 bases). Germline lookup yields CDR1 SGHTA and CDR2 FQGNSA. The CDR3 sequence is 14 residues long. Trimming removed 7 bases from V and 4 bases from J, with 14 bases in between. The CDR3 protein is CASTQKGLGNTIYF. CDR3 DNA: TGTGCCAGCACCCAAAAGGGGCTCGGAAACACCATATATTTT.

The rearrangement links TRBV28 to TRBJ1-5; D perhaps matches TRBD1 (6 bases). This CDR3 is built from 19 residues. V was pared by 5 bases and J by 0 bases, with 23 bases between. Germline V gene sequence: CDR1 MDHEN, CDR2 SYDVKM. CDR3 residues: CASSPPGTSSHYSNQPQHF. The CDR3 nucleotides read TGTGCCAGCAGTCCCCCCGGGACATCGTCCCACTATAGCAATCAGCCCCAGCATTTT.

The DNA of the CDR3 is TGTGCCAGCATCCCACAGGATTCCTACAATGAGCAGTTCTTC. As protein: CASIPQDSYNEQFF. The V call is TRBV7-9, the J call TRBJ2-1; D might be TRBD1 (5 bases). Germline loops: CDR1 SEHNR, CDR2 FQNEAQ (reference sequence). Trimming removed 7 bases at V and 1 base at J, with 11 bases between. The CDR3 covers 14 residues.

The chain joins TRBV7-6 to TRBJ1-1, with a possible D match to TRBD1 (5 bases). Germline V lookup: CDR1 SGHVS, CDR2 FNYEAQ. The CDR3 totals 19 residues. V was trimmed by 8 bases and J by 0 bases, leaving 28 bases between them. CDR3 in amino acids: CASLLARGLLSDMNTEAFF. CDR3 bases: TGTGCCAGCTTACTAGCCCGGGGCCTTCTCTCGGACATGAACACTGAAGCTTTCTTT.

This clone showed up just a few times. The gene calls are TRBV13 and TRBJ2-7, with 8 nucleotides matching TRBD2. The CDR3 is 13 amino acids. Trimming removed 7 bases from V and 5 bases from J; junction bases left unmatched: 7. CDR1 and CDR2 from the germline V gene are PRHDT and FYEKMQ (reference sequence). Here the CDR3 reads CASTGLAEDEQYF. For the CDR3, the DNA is TGTGCCAGCACCGGACTAGCTGAGGACGAGCAGTACTTC.

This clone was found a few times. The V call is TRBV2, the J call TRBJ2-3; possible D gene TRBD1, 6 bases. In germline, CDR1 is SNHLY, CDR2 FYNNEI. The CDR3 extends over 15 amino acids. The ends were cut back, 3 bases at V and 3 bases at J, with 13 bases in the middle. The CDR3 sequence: CASSEAGVGTDTQYF. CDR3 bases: TGTGCCAGCAGTGAGGCAGGGGTTGGTACAGATACGCAGTATTTT.

The CDR3 reads CASSITLGGPYEQYF. Written as DNA, the CDR3 is TGTGCCAGTAGTATCACCCTCGGGGGGCCCTACGAGCAGTACTTC. The chain recombines TRBV19 with TRBJ2-7, with D tentatively TRBD2 (7 bases). Germline CDR1 is LNHDA and CDR2 is SQIVND (reference sequence). The CDR3 consists of 15 residues. The V end was cut by 3 bases, the J end by 2 bases, with 14 bases between.

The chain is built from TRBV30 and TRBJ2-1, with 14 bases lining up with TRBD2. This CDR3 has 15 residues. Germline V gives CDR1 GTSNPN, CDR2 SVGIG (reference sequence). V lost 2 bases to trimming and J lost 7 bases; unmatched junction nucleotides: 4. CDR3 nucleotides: TGTGCCTGGAGTTTCGGGACTAGCGGGAGTAATGAGCAGTTCTTC. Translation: CAWSFGTSGSNEQFF.

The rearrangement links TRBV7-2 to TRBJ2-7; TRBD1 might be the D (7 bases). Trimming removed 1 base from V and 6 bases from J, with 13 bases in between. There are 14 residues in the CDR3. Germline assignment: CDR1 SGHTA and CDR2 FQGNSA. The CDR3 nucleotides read TGTGCCAGCAGCTTAGAATCCAGGGGGGCCGAGCAGTACTTC. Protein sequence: CASSLESRGAEQYF. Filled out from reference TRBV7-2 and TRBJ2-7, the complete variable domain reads GAGVSQSPSNKVTEKGKDVELRCDPISGHTALYWYRQSLGQGLEFLIYFQGNSAPDKSGLPSDRFSAERTGGSVSTLTIQRTQQEDSAVYLCASSLESRGAEQYFGPGTRLTVT.

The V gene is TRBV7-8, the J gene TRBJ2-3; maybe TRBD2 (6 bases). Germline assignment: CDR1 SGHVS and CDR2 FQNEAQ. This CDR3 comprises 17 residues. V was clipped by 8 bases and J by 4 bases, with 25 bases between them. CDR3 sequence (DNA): TGTGCCAGCTCTGGGGGGAGGACACCCCGCCCCGCAGATACGCAGTATTTT. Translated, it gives CASSGGRTPRPADTQYF.

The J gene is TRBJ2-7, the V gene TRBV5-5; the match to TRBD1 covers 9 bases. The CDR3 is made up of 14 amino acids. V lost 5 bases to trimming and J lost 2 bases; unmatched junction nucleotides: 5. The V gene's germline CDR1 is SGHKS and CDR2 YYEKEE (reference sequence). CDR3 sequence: CASRDRGITYEQYF. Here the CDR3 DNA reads TGTGCCAGCAGGGACAGGGGTATAACCTACGAGCAGTACTTC.

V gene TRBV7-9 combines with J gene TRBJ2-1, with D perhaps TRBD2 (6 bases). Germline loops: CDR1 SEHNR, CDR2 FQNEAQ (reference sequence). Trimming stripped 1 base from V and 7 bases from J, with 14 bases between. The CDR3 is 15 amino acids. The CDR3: CASSLVVAVENEQFF. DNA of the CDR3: TGTGCCAGCAGCTTAGTGGTAGCGGTAGAGAATGAGCAGTTCTTC.

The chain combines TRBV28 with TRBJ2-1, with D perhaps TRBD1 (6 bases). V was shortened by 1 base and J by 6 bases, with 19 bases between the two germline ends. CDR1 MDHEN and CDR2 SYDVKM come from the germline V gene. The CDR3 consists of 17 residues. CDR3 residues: CASSLSLPGHRSNEQFF. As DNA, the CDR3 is TGTGCCAGCAGTTTATCCTTACCGGGACATAGGTCCAATGAGCAGTTCTTC.

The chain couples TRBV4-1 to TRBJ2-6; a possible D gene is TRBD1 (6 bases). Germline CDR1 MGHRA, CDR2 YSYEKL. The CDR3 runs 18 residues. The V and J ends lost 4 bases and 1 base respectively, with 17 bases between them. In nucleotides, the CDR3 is TGCGCCAGCAGCCGACGGACAGCACAAGAATCTGGGGCCAACGTCCTGACTTTC. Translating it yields CASSRRTAQESGANVLTF.

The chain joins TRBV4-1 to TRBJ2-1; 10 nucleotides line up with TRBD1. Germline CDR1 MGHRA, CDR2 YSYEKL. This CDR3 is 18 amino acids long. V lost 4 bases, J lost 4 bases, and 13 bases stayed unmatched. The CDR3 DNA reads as TGCGCCAGCAGCCCTCCGGTGGGACAGGGGTCAAGTTACAATGAGCAGTTCTTC. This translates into CASSPPVGQGSSYNEQFF.

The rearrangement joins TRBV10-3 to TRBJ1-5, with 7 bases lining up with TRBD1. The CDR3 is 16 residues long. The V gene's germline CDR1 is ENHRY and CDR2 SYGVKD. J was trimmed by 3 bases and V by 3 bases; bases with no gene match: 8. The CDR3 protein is CAISETQGEDNQPQHF. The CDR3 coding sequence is TGTGCCATCAGTGAAACGCAGGGGGAGGACAATCAGCCCCAGCATTTT.

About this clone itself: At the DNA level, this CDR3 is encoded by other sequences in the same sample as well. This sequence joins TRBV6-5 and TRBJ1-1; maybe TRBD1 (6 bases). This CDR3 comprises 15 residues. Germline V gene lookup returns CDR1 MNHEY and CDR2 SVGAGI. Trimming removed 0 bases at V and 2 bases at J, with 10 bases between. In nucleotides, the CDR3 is TGTGCCAGCAGTTACTCGAGACAGGTAAACACTGAAGCTTTCTTT. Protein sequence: CASSYSRQVNTEAFF.

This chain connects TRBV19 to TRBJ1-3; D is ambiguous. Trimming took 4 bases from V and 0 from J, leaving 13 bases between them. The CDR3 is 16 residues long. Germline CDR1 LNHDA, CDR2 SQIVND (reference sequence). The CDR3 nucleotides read TGTGCCAGTAGTAACGAGCCGGAGTTCTCTGGAAACACCATATATTTT. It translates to CASSNEPEFSGNTIYF.

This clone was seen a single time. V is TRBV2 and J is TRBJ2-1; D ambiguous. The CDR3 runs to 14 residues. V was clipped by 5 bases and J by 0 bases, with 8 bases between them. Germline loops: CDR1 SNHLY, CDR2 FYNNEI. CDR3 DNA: TGTGCCAGCAGTCTAAGCCGCTCCTACAATGAGCAGTTCTTC. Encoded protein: CASSLSRSYNEQFF.

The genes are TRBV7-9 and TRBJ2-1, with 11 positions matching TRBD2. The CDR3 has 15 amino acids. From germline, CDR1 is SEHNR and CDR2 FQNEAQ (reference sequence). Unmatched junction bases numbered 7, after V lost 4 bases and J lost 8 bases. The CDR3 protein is CASSSDTSGGHEQFF. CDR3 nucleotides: TGTGCCAGCAGCTCGGACACTAGCGGGGGACATGAGCAGTTCTTC.

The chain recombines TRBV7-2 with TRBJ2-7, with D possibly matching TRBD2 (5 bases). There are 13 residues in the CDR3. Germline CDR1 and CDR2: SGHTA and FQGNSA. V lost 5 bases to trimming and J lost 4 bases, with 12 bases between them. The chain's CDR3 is CASSPVGDYEQYF. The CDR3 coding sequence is TGTGCCAGCAGCCCCGTCGGGGATTACGAGCAGTACTTC.

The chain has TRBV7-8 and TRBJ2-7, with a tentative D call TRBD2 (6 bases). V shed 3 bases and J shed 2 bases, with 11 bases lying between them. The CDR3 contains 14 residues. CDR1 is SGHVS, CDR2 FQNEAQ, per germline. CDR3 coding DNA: TGTGCCAGCAGCTTGCGGGGAGGACCCTACGAGCAGTACTTC. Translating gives CASSLRGGPYEQYF.

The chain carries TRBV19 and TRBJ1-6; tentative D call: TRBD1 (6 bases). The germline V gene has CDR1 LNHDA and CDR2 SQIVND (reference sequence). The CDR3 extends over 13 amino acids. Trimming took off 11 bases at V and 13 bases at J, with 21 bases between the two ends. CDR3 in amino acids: CASLEGEAFPLHF. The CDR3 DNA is TGTGCCTCTCTTGAGGGGGAAGCCTTCCCCCTCCACTTT.

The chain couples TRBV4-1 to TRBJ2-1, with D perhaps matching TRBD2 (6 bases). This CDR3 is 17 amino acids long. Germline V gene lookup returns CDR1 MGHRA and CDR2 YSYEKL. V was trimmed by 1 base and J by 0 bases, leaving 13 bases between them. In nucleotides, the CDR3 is TGCGCCAGCAGCCAAGTTCCCGGGGGAAGCTCCTACAATGAGCAGTTCTTC. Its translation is CASSQVPGGSSYNEQFF.

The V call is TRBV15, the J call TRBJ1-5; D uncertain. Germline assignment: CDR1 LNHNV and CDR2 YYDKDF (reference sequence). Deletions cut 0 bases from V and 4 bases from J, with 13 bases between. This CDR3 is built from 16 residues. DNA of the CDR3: TGTGCCACCAGCAGAGAGTCGCGGTCTGTTAATCAGCCCCAGCATTTT. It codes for CATSRESRSVNQPQHF. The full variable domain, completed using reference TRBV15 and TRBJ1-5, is DAMVIQNPRYQVTQFGKPVTLSCSQTLNHNVMYWYQQKSSQAPKLLFHYYDKDFNNEADTPDNFQSRRPNTSFCFLDIRSPGLGDTAMYLCATSRESRSVNQPQHFGDGTRLSIL.

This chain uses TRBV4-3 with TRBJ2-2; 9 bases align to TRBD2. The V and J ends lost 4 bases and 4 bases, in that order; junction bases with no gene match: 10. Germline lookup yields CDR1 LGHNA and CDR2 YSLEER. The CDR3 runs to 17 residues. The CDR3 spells CASSPSRAGGLTGELFF. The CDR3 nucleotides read TGCGCCAGCAGCCCATCAAGGGCGGGGGGGCTCACCGGGGAGCTGTTTTTT.

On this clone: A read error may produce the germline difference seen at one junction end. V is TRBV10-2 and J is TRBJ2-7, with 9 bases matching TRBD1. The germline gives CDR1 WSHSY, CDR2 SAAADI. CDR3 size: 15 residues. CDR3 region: CASSEWGQGRGEQCF. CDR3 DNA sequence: TGCGCCAGCAGTGAGTGGGGACAGGGTCGCGGCGAGCAGTGCTTC.

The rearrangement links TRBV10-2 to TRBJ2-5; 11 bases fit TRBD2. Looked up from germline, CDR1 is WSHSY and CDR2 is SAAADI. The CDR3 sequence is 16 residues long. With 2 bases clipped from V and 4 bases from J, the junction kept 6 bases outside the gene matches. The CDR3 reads CASSEIGLAGGETQYF. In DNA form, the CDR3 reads TGCGCCAGCAGTGAGATCGGTCTAGCGGGGGGAGAGACCCAGTACTTC.

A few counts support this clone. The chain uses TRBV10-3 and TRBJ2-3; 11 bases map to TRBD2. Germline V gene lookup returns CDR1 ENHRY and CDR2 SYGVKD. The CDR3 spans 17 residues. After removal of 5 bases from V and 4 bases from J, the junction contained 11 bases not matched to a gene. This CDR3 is CAISTSRTSGSADTQYF. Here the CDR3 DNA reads TGTGCCATCAGTACATCTAGGACTAGCGGGTCGGCAGATACGCAGTATTTT.

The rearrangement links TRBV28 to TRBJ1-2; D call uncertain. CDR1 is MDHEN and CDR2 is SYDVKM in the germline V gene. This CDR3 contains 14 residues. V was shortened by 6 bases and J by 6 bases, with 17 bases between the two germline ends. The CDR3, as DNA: TGTGCCAGCAGGGCGGGGAGGGAGGGCCATGGCTACACCTTC. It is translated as CASRAGREGHGYTF.

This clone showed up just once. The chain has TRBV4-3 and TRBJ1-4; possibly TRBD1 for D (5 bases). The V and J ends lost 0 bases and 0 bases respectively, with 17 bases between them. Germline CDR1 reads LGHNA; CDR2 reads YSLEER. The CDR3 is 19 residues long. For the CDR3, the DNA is TGCGCCAGCAGCCAAGAACCGGCAGGGCGACCCACAACTAATGAAAAACTGTTTTTT. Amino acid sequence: CASSQEPAGRPTTNEKLFF.